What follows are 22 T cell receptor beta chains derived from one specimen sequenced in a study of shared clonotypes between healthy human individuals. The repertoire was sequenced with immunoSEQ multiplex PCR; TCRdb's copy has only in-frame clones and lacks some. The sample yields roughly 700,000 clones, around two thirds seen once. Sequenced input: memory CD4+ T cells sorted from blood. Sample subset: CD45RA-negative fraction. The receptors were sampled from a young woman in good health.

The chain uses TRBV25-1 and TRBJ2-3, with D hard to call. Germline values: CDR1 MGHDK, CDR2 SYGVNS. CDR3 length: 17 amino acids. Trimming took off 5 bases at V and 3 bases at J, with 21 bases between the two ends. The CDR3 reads CASSSQTTLEDTDTQYF. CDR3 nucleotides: TGTGCCAGCAGTTCCCAAACGACACTTGAGGATACAGATACGCAGTATTTT.

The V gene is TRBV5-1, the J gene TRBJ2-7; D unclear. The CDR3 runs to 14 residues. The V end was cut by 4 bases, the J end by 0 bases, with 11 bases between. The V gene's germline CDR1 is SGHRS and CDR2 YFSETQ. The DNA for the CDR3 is TGCGCCAGCAGCAACCACTTAAACTCCTACGAGCAGTACTTC. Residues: CASSNHLNSYEQYF. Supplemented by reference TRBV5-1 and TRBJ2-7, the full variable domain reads KAGVTQTPRYLIKTRGQQVTLSCSPISGHRSVSWYQQTPGQGLQFLFEYFSETQRNKGNFPGRFSGRQFSNSRSEMNVSTLELGDSALYLCASSNHLNSYEQYFGPGTRLTVT.

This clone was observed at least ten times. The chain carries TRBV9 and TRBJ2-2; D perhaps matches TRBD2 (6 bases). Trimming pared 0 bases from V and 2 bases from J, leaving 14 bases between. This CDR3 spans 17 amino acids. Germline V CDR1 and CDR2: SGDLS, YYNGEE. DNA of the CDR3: TGTGCCAGCAGCGTAGGGGTCGGAGGGAAAAACACCGGGGAGCTGTTTTTT. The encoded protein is CASSVGVGGKNTGELFF.

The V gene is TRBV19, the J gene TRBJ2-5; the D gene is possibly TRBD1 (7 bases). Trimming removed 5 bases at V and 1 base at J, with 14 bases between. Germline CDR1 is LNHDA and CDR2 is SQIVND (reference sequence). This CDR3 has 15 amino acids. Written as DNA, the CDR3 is TGTGCCAGTAGTCCGACAGGGAGGATCCAAGAGACCCAGTACTTC. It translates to CASSPTGRIQETQYF.

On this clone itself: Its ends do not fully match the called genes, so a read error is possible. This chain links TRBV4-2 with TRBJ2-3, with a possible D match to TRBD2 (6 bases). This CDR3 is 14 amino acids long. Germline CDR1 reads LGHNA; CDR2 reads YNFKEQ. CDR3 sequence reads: CASGQGGGTDTQYF. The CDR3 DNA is TGTGCCAGCGGCCAGGGAGGAGGGACAGATACGCAGTATTTT.

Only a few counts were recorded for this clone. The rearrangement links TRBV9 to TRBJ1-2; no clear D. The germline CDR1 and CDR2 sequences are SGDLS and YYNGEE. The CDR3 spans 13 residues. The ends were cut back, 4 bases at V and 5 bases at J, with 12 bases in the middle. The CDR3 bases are TGTGCCAGCAGCCCAAGACCCAAGTATGGCTACACCTTC. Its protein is CASSPRPKYGYTF.

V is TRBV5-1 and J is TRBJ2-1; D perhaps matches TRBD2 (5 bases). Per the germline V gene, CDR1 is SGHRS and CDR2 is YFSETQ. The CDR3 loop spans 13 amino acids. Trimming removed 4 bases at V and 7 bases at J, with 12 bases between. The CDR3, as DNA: TGCGCCAGCAGCCCTGGACTGAGGAATGAGCAGTTCTTC. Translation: CASSPGLRNEQFF.

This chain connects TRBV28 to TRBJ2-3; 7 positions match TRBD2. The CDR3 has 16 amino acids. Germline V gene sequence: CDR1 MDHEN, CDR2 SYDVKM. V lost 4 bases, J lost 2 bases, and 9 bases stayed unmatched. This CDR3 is CASSWSFQRDTDTQYF. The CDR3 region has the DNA TGTGCCAGCAGTTGGTCGTTTCAGCGGGACACAGATACGCAGTATTTT.

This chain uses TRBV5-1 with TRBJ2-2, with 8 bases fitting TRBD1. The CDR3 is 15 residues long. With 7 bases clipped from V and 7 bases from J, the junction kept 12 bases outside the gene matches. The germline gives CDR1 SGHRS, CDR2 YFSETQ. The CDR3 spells CASGPRGREIGELFF. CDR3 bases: TGCGCCAGCGGCCCCAGGGGGCGGGAAATCGGGGAGCTGTTTTTT.

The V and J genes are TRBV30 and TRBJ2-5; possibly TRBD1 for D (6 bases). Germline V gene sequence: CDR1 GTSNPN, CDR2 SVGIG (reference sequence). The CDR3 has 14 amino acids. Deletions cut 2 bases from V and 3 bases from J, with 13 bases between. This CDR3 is CAWSTGHLKETQYF. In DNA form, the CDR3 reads TGTGCCTGGAGTACGGGACATTTGAAAGAGACCCAGTACTTC.

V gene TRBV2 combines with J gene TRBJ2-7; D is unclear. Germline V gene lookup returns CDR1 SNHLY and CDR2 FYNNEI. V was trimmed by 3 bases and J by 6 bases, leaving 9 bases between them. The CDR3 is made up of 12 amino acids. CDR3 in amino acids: CASSDLGREQYF. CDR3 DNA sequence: TGTGCCAGCAGTGATCTAGGACGCGAGCAGTACTTC. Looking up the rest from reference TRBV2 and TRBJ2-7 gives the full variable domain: EPEVTQTPSHQVTQMGQEVILRCVPISNHLYFYWYRQILGQKVEFLVSFYNNEISEKSEIFDDQFSVERPDGSNFTLKIRSTKLEDSAMYFCASSDLGREQYFGPGTRLTVT.

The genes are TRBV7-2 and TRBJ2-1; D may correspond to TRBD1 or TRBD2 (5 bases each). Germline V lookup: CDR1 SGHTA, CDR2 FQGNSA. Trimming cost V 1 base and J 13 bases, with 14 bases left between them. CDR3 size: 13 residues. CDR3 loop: CASSLGKWGSQFF. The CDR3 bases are TGTGCCAGCAGCTTAGGGAAGTGGGGGTCCCAGTTCTTC.

The CDR3: CASRSTGNTIYF. CDR3 sequence (DNA): TGTGCCAGCAGGTCCACTGGAAACACCATATATTTT. V usage is TRBV6-5 and J usage is TRBJ1-3; D is ambiguous. V shed 6 bases and J shed 2 bases, with 5 bases lying between them. Germline V gene data show CDR1 as MNHEY and CDR2 as SVGAGI. The CDR3 has 12 amino acids.

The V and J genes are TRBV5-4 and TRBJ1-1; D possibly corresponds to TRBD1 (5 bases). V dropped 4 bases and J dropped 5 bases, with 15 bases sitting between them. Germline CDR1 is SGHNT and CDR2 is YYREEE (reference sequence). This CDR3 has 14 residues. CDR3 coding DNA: TGTGCCAGCAGCGGTGGGGGGGGTAGGACTGAAGCTTTCTTT. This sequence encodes CASSGGGGRTEAFF.

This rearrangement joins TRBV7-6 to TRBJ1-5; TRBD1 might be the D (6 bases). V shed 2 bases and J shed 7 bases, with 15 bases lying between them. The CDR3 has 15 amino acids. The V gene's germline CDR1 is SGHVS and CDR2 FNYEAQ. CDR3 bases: TGTGCCAGCAGCTTAAACGTGGGGGCTGGGCAGCCCCAGCATTTT. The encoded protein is CASSLNVGAGQPQHF.

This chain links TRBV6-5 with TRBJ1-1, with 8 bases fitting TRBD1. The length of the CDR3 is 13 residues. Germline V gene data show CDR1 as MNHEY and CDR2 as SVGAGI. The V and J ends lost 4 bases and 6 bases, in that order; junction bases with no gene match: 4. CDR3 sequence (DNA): TGTGCCAGCAGTTTACAGGGGGATGCTGAAGCTTTCTTT. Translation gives CASSLQGDAEAFF.

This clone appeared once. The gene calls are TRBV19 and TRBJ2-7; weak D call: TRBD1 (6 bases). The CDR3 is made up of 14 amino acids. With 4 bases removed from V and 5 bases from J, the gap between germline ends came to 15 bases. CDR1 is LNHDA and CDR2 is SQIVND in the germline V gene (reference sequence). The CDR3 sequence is CASSTIQGTDEQYF. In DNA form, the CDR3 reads TGTGCCAGTAGTACCATACAGGGTACCGACGAGCAGTACTTC.

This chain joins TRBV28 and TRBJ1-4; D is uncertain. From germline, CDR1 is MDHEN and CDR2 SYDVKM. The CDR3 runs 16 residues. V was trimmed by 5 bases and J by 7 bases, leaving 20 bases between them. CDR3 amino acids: CASSIFRGQEGEKLFF. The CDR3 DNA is TGTGCCAGCAGTATCTTTAGAGGCCAGGAGGGTGAAAAACTGTTTTTT.

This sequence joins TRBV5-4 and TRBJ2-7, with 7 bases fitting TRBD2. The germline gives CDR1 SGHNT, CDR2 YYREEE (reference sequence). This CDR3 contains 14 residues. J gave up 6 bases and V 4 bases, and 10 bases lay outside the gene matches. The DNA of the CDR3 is TGTGCCAGCAGCGCACGGACTAGATTGAGCGAGCAGTACTTC. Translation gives CASSARTRLSEQYF.

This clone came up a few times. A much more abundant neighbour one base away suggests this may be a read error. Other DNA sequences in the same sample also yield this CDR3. The CDR3, as DNA: TGTGCCAGCAGCACGTACCAAGAGACCCAGTACTTC. Translation gives CASSTYQETQYF. The chain couples TRBV7-2 to TRBJ2-5; D is uncertain. CDR3 length: 12 residues. The V end was cut by 5 bases, the J end by 0 bases, with 4 bases between. Per germline, CDR1 SGHTA and CDR2 FQGNSA.

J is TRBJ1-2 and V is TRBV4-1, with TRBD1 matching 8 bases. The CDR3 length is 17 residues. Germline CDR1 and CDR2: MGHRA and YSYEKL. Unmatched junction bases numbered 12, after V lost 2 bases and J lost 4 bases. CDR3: CASSQSTQGEMPYGYTF. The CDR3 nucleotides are TGCGCCAGCAGCCAATCAACACAGGGGGAGATGCCCTATGGCTACACCTTC.

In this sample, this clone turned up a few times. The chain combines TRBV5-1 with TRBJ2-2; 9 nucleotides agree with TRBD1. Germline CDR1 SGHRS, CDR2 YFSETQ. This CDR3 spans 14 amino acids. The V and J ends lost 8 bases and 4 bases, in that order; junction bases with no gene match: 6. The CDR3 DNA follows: TGCGCCAGTCGGGACAGGGTTTCCACCGGGGAGCTGTTTTTT. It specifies CASRDRVSTGELFF.